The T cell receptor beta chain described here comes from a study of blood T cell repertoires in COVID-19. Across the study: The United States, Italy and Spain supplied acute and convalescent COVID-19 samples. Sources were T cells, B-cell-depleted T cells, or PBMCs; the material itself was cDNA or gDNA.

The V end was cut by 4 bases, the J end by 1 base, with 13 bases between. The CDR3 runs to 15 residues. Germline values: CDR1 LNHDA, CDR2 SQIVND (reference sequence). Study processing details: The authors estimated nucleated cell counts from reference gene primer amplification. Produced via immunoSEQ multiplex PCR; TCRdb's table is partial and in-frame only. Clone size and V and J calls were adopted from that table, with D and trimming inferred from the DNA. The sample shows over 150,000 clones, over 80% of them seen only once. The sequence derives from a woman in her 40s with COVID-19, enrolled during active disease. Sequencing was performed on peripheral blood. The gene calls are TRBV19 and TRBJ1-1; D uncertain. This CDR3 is CASSTPRRQNTEAFF. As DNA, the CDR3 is TGTGCCAGTAGTACCCCTAGACGGCAGAACACTGAAGCTTTCTTT.